This entry features one T cell receptor beta chain sequence. Profiling relied on immunoSEQ multiplex PCR, and the TCRdb table lists in-frame clones only, not all of them. The profile shows 120,000 to 150,000 clones, roughly 76% of them singletons. These data originate in a study of blood T cell repertoires in COVID-19. Study in general: Sample material is recorded as cDNA or gDNA derived from T cells, B-cell-depleted T cells, or PBMCs.

Germline CDR1 MNHEY, CDR2 SMNVEV (reference sequence). V was pared by 6 bases and J by 6 bases, with 4 bases of the junction left unmatched. This CDR3 region has 14 residues. The sequenced sample was peripheral blood. The TCR was taken from a human donor with acute or convalescent COVID-19. The donor label of this sample is uncertain. The V call is TRBV27, the J call TRBJ1-6, with 8 bases matching TRBD1. In nucleotides, the CDR3 is TGTGCCAGCAGCCCCGACAGGGGTAATTCACCCCTCCACTTT. As protein: CASSPDRGNSPLHF.